Sequencing of this TCR beta chain was carried out in a study of neoadjuvant anti-PD-1 for oral cavity cancer. The V gene lost 7 bases and the J gene lost 2 bases, with 11 bases spanning the gap. The CDR3 consists of 12 residues. The germline gives CDR1 SQVTM, CDR2 ANQGSEA. Time point given: after neoadjuvant nivolumab, at surgical resection. Patients had newly diagnosed, untreated stage II-IVA oral cavity squamous cell carcinoma. No culture or expansion preceded analysis of these blood cells. Findings of the study overall: Only three patients per response group were TCR-analyzed; validation needed.

About this clone itself: Antigen unknown.

The method was immunoSEQ multiplex PCR; TCRdb's version includes in-frame clones alone and lacks a portion of them. The sample gives 55,000 to 75,000 clones, approximately 87% of which show up once; more than 2.5% is in the top ten. This clonotype was obtained from a person aged 40 to 85 with oral cavity squamous cell carcinoma. The sample here was PBMCs, taken after nivolumab (anti-PD-1) treatment. The chain joins TRBV29-1 to TRBJ1-2; the D gene is possibly TRBD1 (6 bases). The CDR3 bases are TGCAGCGATCGGACAGTCAACTATGGCTACACCTTC. Protein: CSDRTVNYGYTF.